This TCR beta chain originates from a study of beta chain features in type 1 diabetes. Study-wide context: Nearly 110,000,000 sorted cells were examined across all samples. Regarding the study as a whole: Junctions at VDJ sites from type 1 diabetes patients had fewer insertions and more deletions. Researchers reported that naive, central memory and Treg TCRB repertoires appeared more similar in patients than in healthy donors.

V gave up 4 bases and J gave up 1 base, with 10 bases separating them. Germline V gives CDR1 KGHSH, CDR2 LQKENI. CDR3 length: 15 amino acids. Sequenced material consisted of expressed TCRB transcripts (all of the isolated RNA was reverse transcribed). Libraries were prepared by immunoSEQ multiplex PCR; TCRdb keeps only in-frame clonotypes and omits some of them. The sample records 900,000 or so clones, about a sixth being singletons. Remarks on this clone: Its antigen remains unidentified.

Sequenced: naive CD4+ T cells from blood. The J gene is TRBJ2-2, the V gene TRBV18; D is possibly TRBD1 or TRBD2 (5 bases each). This sequence originates from a woman younger than 35 in good health. This CDR3 reads CASSLARGNTGELFF. CDR3 DNA sequence: TGTGCCAGCTCACTCGCGAGGGGGAACACCGGGGAGCTGTTTTTT.